Listed here are 9 T cell receptor beta chains from one sample, sequenced in a study of tumour-infiltrating T cells in Burkitt lymphoma. Assay used: immunoSEQ multiplex PCR; TCRdb lists only in-frame clones, some missing. The data show more than 130 clones, over 15% seen once. Specimen: tumor tissue. The receptors stem from a human donor with Burkitt lymphoma.

This chain joins TRBV29-1 and TRBJ2-2; TRBD1 matches 7 bases. This CDR3 is 13 amino acids long. V lost 4 bases and J lost 1; bases outside the gene matches: 0. Germline V gives CDR1 SQVTM, CDR2 ANQGSEA. As DNA, the CDR3 is TGCAGCGTTGGGGACAGGAACACCGGGGAGCTGTTTTTT. Translation gives CSVGDRNTGELFF.

This clone was detected a few times. The J gene is TRBJ1-1, the V gene TRBV13, with D tentatively TRBD1 (5 bases). The germline V gene encodes CDR1 PRHDT and CDR2 FYEKMQ (reference sequence). The V gene lost 4 bases and the J gene lost 0 bases, with 6 bases spanning the gap. The length of the CDR3 is 13 residues. CDR3 protein: CASSSTVNTEAFF. In DNA form, the CDR3 reads TGTGCCAGCAGCTCGACAGTGAACACTGAAGCTTTCTTT.

This clone was found a few times. CDR3 DNA sequence: TGTGCCAGCAGTGGGACAGGGGGCGAGCAGTACTTC. This codes for CASSGTGGEQYF. The chain uses TRBV27 and TRBJ2-7, with 11 bases fitting TRBD1. The CDR3 has 12 amino acids. The germline V gene encodes CDR1 MNHEY and CDR2 SMNVEV (reference sequence). V was clipped by 5 bases and J by 6 bases; unmatched bases: 0.

V usage is TRBV10-1 and J usage is TRBJ1-5; D perhaps matches TRBD1 (6 bases). Per the germline V gene, CDR1 is WNHNN and CDR2 is SYGVQD (reference sequence). V lost 6 bases to trimming and J lost 7 bases, with 16 bases between them. The CDR3 loop spans 14 amino acids. The CDR3 DNA sequence: TGCGCCAGCAGAAAAGGAGGGGGTAGACAGCCCCAGCATTTT. This codes for CASRKGGGRQPQHF.

This clone was picked up a small number of times. V usage is TRBV9 and J usage is TRBJ2-3, with D unresolved. Trimming pared 1 base from V and 0 bases from J, leaving 0 bases between. CDR1 and CDR2 from the germline V gene are SGDLS and YYNGEE. The CDR3 spans 12 residues. The CDR3 DNA follows: TGTGCCAGCAGCGTAAGCACAGATACGCAGTATTTT. Translated, it gives CASSVSTDTQYF. The full variable domain, its missing parts supplied by reference TRBV9 and TRBJ2-3, is DSGVTQTPKHLITATGQRVTLRCSPRSGDLSVYWYQQSLDQGLQFLIQYYNGEERAKGNILERFSAQQFPDLHSELNLSSLELGDSALYFCASSVSTDTQYFGPGTRLTVL.

V and J are TRBV6-1 and TRBJ2-5; D uncertain. The CDR3 runs 12 residues. Per the germline V gene, CDR1 is MNHNS and CDR2 is SASEGT. Trimming took 6 bases from V and 7 from J, leaving 12 bases between them. The CDR3 sequence is CASRRTPGTQYF. In DNA form, the CDR3 reads TGTGCCAGCAGGAGGACCCCAGGGACCCAGTACTTC.

The rearrangement joins TRBV11-2 to TRBJ2-7; D assignment may be TRBD1 or TRBD2 (5 bases each). Germline CDR1 reads SGHAT; CDR2 reads FQNNGV. This CDR3 is 15 amino acids long. The germline V and J ends were trimmed by 2 bases and 6 bases, with 17 bases remaining between them. CDR3: CASSLTGLGLGEQYF. DNA of the CDR3: TGTGCCAGCAGCTTAACGGGGCTGGGGTTGGGCGAGCAGTACTTC.

This clone was seen a handful of times. V and J are TRBV18 and TRBJ2-1; TRBD1 might be the D (6 bases). The V end was cut by 3 bases, the J end by 6 bases, with 12 bases between. Germline CDR1 and CDR2: KGHSH and LQKENI. The CDR3 has 14 amino acids. This CDR3 reads CASSPGPQGNEQFF. The CDR3 DNA is TGTGCCAGCTCACCCGGGCCACAGGGCAATGAGCAGTTCTTC.

CDR3 nucleotides: TGTGCCAGCAGCCAGGGACAGGGCGTCGACGAGCAGTACTTC. Protein sequence: CASSQGQGVDEQYF. This chain joins TRBV7-9 and TRBJ2-7, with 9 positions matching TRBD1. This CDR3 region has 14 residues. Germline V gene sequence: CDR1 SEHNR, CDR2 FQNEAQ (reference sequence). V was clipped by 5 bases and J by 5 bases; unmatched bases: 7.